The rows below give T cell receptor beta chains drawn from one sample of a study of CD8 T cells in ankylosing spondylitis. TCRdb fed the 5' RACE reads into MiXCR, producing one record per CDR3 protein. Of about 210,000 distinct CDR3 sequences listed, 6% to 8% are singletons. Sequencing input: blood, either unsorted or a sorted T cell fraction (not recorded which). These receptors originate from a male donor with ankylosing spondylitis. CDR3s include the opening cysteine and the closing phenylalanine or tryptophan. Fields, in order: CDR3 length, clone size, D gene, V gene, J gene, CDR3 protein, CDR3 DNA. A D gene is named only where the DNA matches it firmly. The listing skips clone size in some rows; elsewhere it reads once, few, many or a size class.

15,few,NA,TRBV4-3,TRBJ1-5,CASSQVMGSNQPQHF,TGCGCCAGCAGCCAAGTGATGGGAAGCAATCAGCCCCAGCATTTT
13,few,NA,TRBV20-1,TRBJ1-2,CSAREQGDYGYTF,TGCAGTGCTAGAGAGCAGGGCGACTATGGCTACACCTTC
14,many,NA,TRBV7-9,TRBJ2-7,CASSFGREGYEQYF,TGTGCCAGCAGCTTCGGCCGAGAAGGCTACGAGCAGTACTTC
16,few,TRBD2,TRBV7-2,TRBJ2-5,CASSSGLAGVQETQYF,TGTGCCAGCAGCTCGGGACTAGCGGGGGTTCAAGAGACCCAGTACTTC
15,few,NA,TRBV7-2,TRBJ1-5,CASSPVRVINQPQHF,TGTGCCAGCAGCCCAGTTCGGGTTATCAATCAGCCCCAGCATTTT
13,few,TRBD1,TRBV28,TRBJ2-7,CASSTADRGEQYF,TGTGCCAGCAGTACGGCGGACAGGGGTGAGCAGTACTTC
12,many,NA,TRBV5-1,TRBJ2-3,CASSLEVDTQYF,TGCGCCAGCAGCTTGGAGGTAGATACGCAGTATTTT
16,many,NA,TRBV4-3,TRBJ1-2,CASSPGFGQLNYGYTF,TGCGCCAGCAGCCCAGGTTTCGGACAGTTAAACTATGGCTACACCTTC
13,NA,NA,TRBV6-1,TRBJ1-5,CASSVSTVRPQHF,TGTGCCAGCAGTGTTAGCACAGTCCGGCCCCAGCATTTT
13,many,NA,TRBV29-1,TRBJ2-7,CSVDLSDSYEQYF,TGCAGCGTTGATCTAAGTGATTCCTACGAGCAGTACTTC
19,NA,TRBD2,TRBV5-6,TRBJ2-7,CASSSPWTSGSPNSYEQYF,TGTGCCAGCAGCTCACCCTGGACTAGCGGGAGCCCCAACTCCTACGAGCAGTACTTC
15,many,TRBD1,TRBV7-8,TRBJ1-4,CASSLRDRGDEKLFF,TGTGCCAGCAGCTTGAGGGACAGGGGCGATGAAAAACTGTTTTTT
15,few,TRBD2,TRBV7-2,TRBJ2-3,CASSLATSGRDTQYF,TGTGCCAGCAGCTTAGCGACTAGCGGGAGGGATACGCAGTATTTT
14,NA,NA,TRBV5-6,TRBJ1-2,CASSRGAGAHGYTF,TGTGCCAGCAGCCGGGGGGCAGGCGCGCATGGCTACACCTTC
13,few,NA,TRBV7-8,TRBJ2-7,CASSFSSLYEQYF,TGTGCCAGCAGCTTCTCAAGTTTATACGAGCAGTACTTC
14,few,NA,TRBV27,TRBJ2-7,CASKSLPGPREQYF,TGTGCCAGCAAAAGCCTCCCGGGACCGCGCGAGCAGTACTTC
16,many,TRBD2,TRBV28,TRBJ2-3,CASSLPSGGVTDTQYF,TGTGCCAGCAGTTTGCCTAGCGGGGGGGTCACAGATACGCAGTATTTT
15,many,NA,TRBV4-2,TRBJ2-3,CASSQDATRPDTQYF,TGTGCCAGCAGCCAAGATGCGACTCGACCAGATACGCAGTATTTT
13,few,NA,TRBV7-9,TRBJ2-7,CASSRGGHYEQYF,TGTGCCAGCAGCCGGGGTGGTCACTACGAGCAGTACTTC
20,many,NA,TRBV3-2,TRBJ2-7,CASSQDPRLAGGGSLYEQYF,TGTGCCAGCAGCCAAGATCCAAGACTAGCGGGAGGAGGATCCCTCTACGAGCAGTACTTC
13,NA,TRBD2,TRBV6-4,TRBJ2-1,CASSGGLAGEQFF,TGTGCCAGCAGTGGGGGACTAGCGGGAGAGCAGTTCTTC
15,many,TRBD1,TRBV5-1,TRBJ1-1,CASSGPGQMNTEAFF,TGCGCCAGCAGCGGGCCGGGACAGATGAACACTGAAGCTTTCTTT
13,few,NA,TRBV7-8,TRBJ2-7,CASRAIDSYEQYF,TGTGCCAGCAGAGCCATCGACTCCTACGAGCAGTACTTC
17,many,NA,TRBV12-3/TRBV12-4,TRBJ2-5,CASSLRQGSWRQETQYF,TGTGCCAGCAGTTTACGGCAGGGGTCATGGCGCCAAGAGACCCAGTACTTC
13,many,NA,TRBV15,TRBJ1-1,CATSNLPGPEAFF,TGTGCCACCAGCAATTTACCGGGCCCTGAAGCTTTCTTT
16,many,NA,TRBV7-2,TRBJ2-1,CASSFWWGKRYNEQFF,TGTGCCAGCAGCTTTTGGTGGGGGAAGCGGTACAATGAGCAGTTCTTC
14,few,NA,TRBV30,TRBJ1-2,CAWSVPGLVYGYTF,TGTGCCTGGAGTGTACCGGGACTCGTCTATGGCTACACCTTC
13,NA,NA,TRBV27,TRBJ2-3,CASSLGVDYTQYF,TGTGCCAGCAGTTTAGGCGTCGACTATACGCAGTATTTT
13,many,NA,TRBV6-2/TRBV6-3,TRBJ2-7,CASSSGRGGEQYF,TGTGCCAGCAGTTCGGGCAGGGGAGGCGAGCAGTACTTC
15,many,TRBD1,TRBV2,TRBJ2-7,CASSKGTGNSYEQYF,TGTGCCAGCTCAAAGGGGACAGGGAATTCCTACGAGCAGTACTTC
16,many,NA,TRBV24-1,TRBJ2-1,CATSGVWRSENNEQFF,TGTGCCACCAGTGGTGTCTGGCGATCGGAGAACAATGAGCAGTTCTTC
13,few,NA,TRBV30,TRBJ1-1,CAWILRVGTEAFF,TGTGCCTGGATTCTCAGAGTAGGAACTGAAGCTTTCTTT
14,many,TRBD2,TRBV24-1,TRBJ2-1,CATSDRGGYNEQFF,TGTGCCACCAGTGATAGGGGAGGGTACAATGAGCAGTTCTTC
14,NA,TRBD1,TRBV5-5,TRBJ1-1,CASSWDRGVNEAFF,TGTGCCAGCAGCTGGGACAGGGGCGTCAATGAAGCTTTCTTT
12,many,TRBD1,TRBV27,TRBJ1-1,CASSTGASEAFF,TGTGCCAGCAGTACAGGGGCTTCTGAAGCTTTCTTT
14,many,NA,TRBV5-6,TRBJ2-7,CASSLGLIVYEQYF,TGTGCCAGCAGCTTGGGACTGATTGTCTACGAGCAGTACTTC